This T cell receptor (beta chain) is drawn from a study of high-grade serous ovarian cancer treatment subgroups. Looking at the study overall: Mean per sample: around 14,000 reads, around 7,300 unique TCR beta rearrangements.

Per the germline V gene, CDR1 is SGHTA and CDR2 is FQGTGA. The J segment lost 4 bases and the V segment lost 6 bases, leaving 9 bases of the junction unmatched. The CDR3 is 14 amino acids. Tumor tissue was taken before any definitive surgery or chemotherapy was given. Points on this clone: Its antigen is not identified.

The data were produced by immunoSEQ multiplex PCR, yet TCRdb's version contains in-frame clones alone and is incomplete. There are thousands of clones in the sample; over 60% occur only once, and 10% to 15% lies in the top ten. Study outcomes and limitations: Same-patient tumor repertoires overlapped at about 0.11 to 0.8; different patients barely overlapped. TCR clonal relatedness correlated positively with neoantigen level. These tumor repertoires lack spatial information from bulk sequencing.

What was sequenced was tumor tissue. The chain employs TRBV7-3 and TRBJ2-7; 7 bases align to TRBD1. The source is a human donor with high-grade serous ovarian cancer. The CDR3, as DNA: TGTGCCAGCAGGTTACCGGGACAGACATACGAGCAGTACTTC. Protein product: CASRLPGQTYEQYF.